The rows below give T cell receptor beta chains drawn from one sample of a study of CD8 T cells in ankylosing spondylitis. One entry per CDR3 protein, called by TCRdb with MiXCR from the 5' RACE reads. The profile covers some 700,000 distinct CDR3 sequences, with around 20% appearing a single time and around a fifth taken by the ten largest. Input material: blood, either unsorted or a sorted T cell fraction (not recorded which). Every receptor here comes from a male donor with ankylosing spondylitis. Both conserved end residues are part of each CDR3. A D gene is named only where the DNA matches it firmly. Not all rows give a size; the values are once, few, many and, for expanded clones, a class.

v_gene: TRBV29-1; abundance: many; d_gene: TRBD1; j_gene: TRBJ2-1; CDR3aa: CSVGGGQGAYNEQFF; CDR3nt: TGCAGCGTTGGGGGGGGACAGGGAGCTTACAATGAGCAGTTCTTC
v_gene: TRBV4-3; abundance: -; d_gene: TRBD1; j_gene: TRBJ2-5; CDR3aa: CASSPTRGQGETKYF; CDR3nt: TGCGCCAGCAGCCCCACCAGGGGCCAGGGGGAGACCAAGTACTTC
v_gene: TRBV29-1; abundance: few; d_gene: -; j_gene: TRBJ2-3; CDR3aa: CSVDGGLDTQYF; CDR3nt: TGCAGCGTTGATGGCGGTTTGGATACGCAGTATTTT
v_gene: TRBV9; abundance: -; d_gene: -; j_gene: TRBJ1-3; CDR3aa: CASSVLAEGNTIYF; CDR3nt: TGTGCCAGCAGCGTTCTGGCGGAAGGAAACACCATATATTTT
v_gene: TRBV3-1; abundance: -; d_gene: -; j_gene: TRBJ2-3; CDR3aa: CASSHASAGSRDTQYF; CDR3nt: TGTGCCAGCAGCCATGCTAGCGCTGGAAGTAGAGATACGCAGTATTTT
v_gene: TRBV3-1; abundance: few; d_gene: TRBD2; j_gene: TRBJ2-3; CDR3aa: CASSQWTSGTDTQYF; CDR3nt: TGTGCCAGCAGCCAATGGACTAGCGGCACAGATACGCAGTATTTT
v_gene: TRBV5-1; abundance: -; d_gene: -; j_gene: TRBJ2-1; CDR3aa: CASSLADSEAYNEQFF; CDR3nt: TGCGCCAGCAGCTTGGCGGACAGCGAAGCCTACAATGAGCAGTTCTTC
v_gene: TRBV27; abundance: few; d_gene: -; j_gene: TRBJ1-6; CDR3aa: CASSFVLGMISPLHF; CDR3nt: TGTGCCAGCAGTTTCGTATTGGGGATGATTTCACCCCTCCACTTT
v_gene: TRBV7-7; abundance: -; d_gene: TRBD2; j_gene: TRBJ2-3; CDR3aa: CASSPGGSGRPGGPDTQYF; CDR3nt: TGTGCCAGCAGCCCAGGAGGTAGCGGGAGGCCGGGGGGCCCAGATACGCAGTATTTT
v_gene: TRBV20-1; abundance: -; d_gene: -; j_gene: TRBJ1-2; CDR3aa: CSPGQGLPNYGYTF; CDR3nt: TGCAGTCCCGGGCAGGGGCTTCCCAACTATGGCTACACCTTC
v_gene: TRBV27; abundance: many; d_gene: TRBD1; j_gene: TRBJ1-5; CDR3aa: CASRDRGASNQPQHF; CDR3nt: TGTGCCAGCAGAGACAGGGGGGCTAGCAATCAGCCCCAGCATTTT
v_gene: TRBV7-2; abundance: few; d_gene: -; j_gene: TRBJ1-4; CDR3aa: CASSLAPRAYNEKLFF; CDR3nt: TGTGCCAGCAGCTTAGCGCCCAGGGCTTATAATGAAAAACTGTTTTTT
v_gene: TRBV4-1; abundance: few; d_gene: -; j_gene: TRBJ2-1; CDR3aa: CASSQFSQLNEQFF; CDR3nt: TGCGCCAGCAGCCAATTCTCACAGCTCAATGAGCAGTTCTTC
v_gene: TRBV7-6; abundance: few; d_gene: TRBD2; j_gene: TRBJ2-1; CDR3aa: CASSLLLSYGLAVYNEQFF; CDR3nt: TGTGCCAGCAGCTTGCTACTCAGCTATGGGCTAGCGGTCTACAATGAGCAGTTCTTC
v_gene: TRBV28; abundance: few; d_gene: -; j_gene: TRBJ2-5; CDR3aa: CASNGRAGILETQYF; CDR3nt: TGTGCCAGCAATGGCAGGGCGGGAATATTAGAGACCCAGTACTTC
v_gene: TRBV28; abundance: -; d_gene: -; j_gene: TRBJ2-7; CDR3aa: CASANGDSYSYEQYF; CDR3nt: TGTGCCAGCGCTAATGGCGACTCCTACTCCTACGAGCAGTACTTC
v_gene: TRBV4-1; abundance: once; d_gene: TRBD2; j_gene: TRBJ2-3; CDR3aa: CASKLAGVGDTQYF; CDR3nt: TGCGCCAGCAAACTAGCGGGAGTGGGGGATACGCAGTATTTT
v_gene: TRBV29-1; abundance: few; d_gene: -; j_gene: TRBJ2-1; CDR3aa: CSVDGSWPLEQFF; CDR3nt: TGCAGCGTTGACGGAAGCTGGCCTCTTGAGCAGTTCTTC
v_gene: TRBV5-1; abundance: few; d_gene: TRBD2; j_gene: TRBJ2-5; CDR3aa: CASRPSGGYQETQYF; CDR3nt: TGCGCCAGCAGGCCTAGCGGGGGGTACCAAGAGACCCAGTACTTC
v_gene: TRBV20-1; abundance: few; d_gene: TRBD1; j_gene: TRBJ1-2; CDR3aa: CSADRGSNGYTF; CDR3nt: TGCAGTGCTGACAGGGGTTCGAATGGCTACACCTTC
v_gene: TRBV6-5; abundance: many; d_gene: -; j_gene: TRBJ2-1; CDR3aa: CASSYSSYNEQFF; CDR3nt: TGTGCCAGCAGTTACTCGTCCTACAATGAGCAGTTCTTC
v_gene: TRBV29-1; abundance: -; d_gene: TRBD2; j_gene: TRBJ2-3; CDR3aa: CSAKLAGSADTQYF; CDR3nt: TGCAGCGCCAAATTAGCGGGTAGCGCAGATACGCAGTATTTT
v_gene: TRBV12-3/TRBV12-4; abundance: few; d_gene: -; j_gene: TRBJ1-1; CDR3aa: CASSRGESTEAFF; CDR3nt: TGTGCCAGCAGCCGGGGGGAATCCACTGAAGCTTTCTTT
v_gene: TRBV5-1; abundance: -; d_gene: TRBD2; j_gene: TRBJ2-2; CDR3aa: CASSRLAGTPGELFF; CDR3nt: TGCGCCAGCAGCCGACTAGCGGGGACCCCCGGGGAGCTGTTTTTT
v_gene: TRBV7-3; abundance: few; d_gene: -; j_gene: TRBJ2-1; CDR3aa: CASSLIPTTNEQFF; CDR3nt: TGTGCCAGCAGCTTAATTCCGACTACCAATGAGCAGTTCTTC
v_gene: TRBV5-1; abundance: -; d_gene: -; j_gene: TRBJ2-7; CDR3aa: CASSSHQGYEQYF; CDR3nt: TGCGCCAGCAGCTCGCATCAGGGGTACGAGCAGTACTTC
v_gene: TRBV28; abundance: few; d_gene: -; j_gene: TRBJ2-3; CDR3aa: CASSSGDIRGTNTQYF; CDR3nt: TGTGCCAGCAGTTCAGGGGACATACGGGGGACGAATACGCAGTATTTT
v_gene: TRBV12-3/TRBV12-4; abundance: many; d_gene: TRBD1; j_gene: TRBJ2-1; CDR3aa: CASSPGQGWDEQFF; CDR3nt: TGTGCCAGCAGTCCTGGACAGGGGTGGGATGAGCAGTTCTTC
v_gene: TRBV11-3; abundance: few; d_gene: TRBD2; j_gene: TRBJ2-1; CDR3aa: CASSPGLAGLFNEQFF; CDR3nt: TGTGCCAGCAGTCCAGGACTAGCGGGGTTATTCAATGAGCAGTTCTTC
v_gene: TRBV6-1; abundance: -; d_gene: -; j_gene: TRBJ2-1; CDR3aa: CASKPAGKSNEQFF; CDR3nt: TGTGCCAGCAAACCCGCAGGGAAGTCCAATGAGCAGTTCTTC
v_gene: TRBV27; abundance: -; d_gene: TRBD2; j_gene: TRBJ2-2; CDR3aa: CASSLSKGLADSTGELFF; CDR3nt: TGTGCCAGCAGTTTATCGAAGGGACTAGCGGACTCCACCGGGGAGCTGTTTTTT
v_gene: TRBV6-1; abundance: -; d_gene: TRBD2; j_gene: TRBJ2-5; CDR3aa: CASILSPSGAETQYF; CDR3nt: TGTGCCAGCATTCTATCCCCTAGCGGGGCGGAGACCCAGTACTTC
v_gene: TRBV29-1; abundance: few; d_gene: -; j_gene: TRBJ2-2; CDR3aa: CSVEGGGTNTGELFF; CDR3nt: TGCAGCGTTGAAGGCGGCGGGACGAACACCGGGGAGCTGTTTTTT
v_gene: TRBV12-3/TRBV12-4; abundance: few; d_gene: -; j_gene: TRBJ2-1; CDR3aa: CASSFGGTGQFF; CDR3nt: TGTGCCAGCAGTTTTGGAGGCACGGGGCAGTTCTTC
v_gene: TRBV6-5; abundance: few; d_gene: TRBD1; j_gene: TRBJ2-1; CDR3aa: CASSTDRGPYNEQFF; CDR3nt: TGTGCCAGCAGTACCGACAGGGGGCCCTACAATGAGCAGTTCTTC
v_gene: TRBV12-3/TRBV12-4; abundance: many; d_gene: -; j_gene: TRBJ1-2; CDR3aa: CASRPENYGYTF; CDR3nt: TGTGCCAGCAGGCCCGAGAACTATGGCTACACCTTC
v_gene: TRBV30; abundance: few; d_gene: -; j_gene: TRBJ2-3; CDR3aa: CAWKRGGGFQYF; CDR3nt: TGTGCCTGGAAGAGAGGGGGAGGGTTCCAGTATTTT
v_gene: TRBV2; abundance: -; d_gene: -; j_gene: TRBJ2-7; CDR3aa: CASSEKVGPVSYEQYF; CDR3nt: TGTGCCAGCAGTGAAAAAGTGGGGCCTGTCTCCTACGAGCAGTACTTC
v_gene: TRBV27; abundance: -; d_gene: -; j_gene: TRBJ1-6; CDR3aa: CASSWGPNSPLHF; CDR3nt: TGTGCCAGCAGTTGGGGGCCGAATTCACCCCTCCACTTT
v_gene: TRBV5-1; abundance: -; d_gene: TRBD1; j_gene: TRBJ1-1; CDR3aa: CASSLGDRVFGEAFF; CDR3nt: TGCGCCAGCAGCTTGGGGGACAGGGTGTTCGGTGAAGCTTTCTTT
v_gene: TRBV7-2; abundance: few; d_gene: TRBD1; j_gene: TRBJ2-7; CDR3aa: CASSLIRTGAYEQYF; CDR3nt: TGTGCCAGCAGCTTAATCCGGACAGGCGCCTACGAGCAGTACTTC
v_gene: TRBV20-1; abundance: few; d_gene: TRBD2; j_gene: TRBJ2-1; CDR3aa: CSAIVTSGRASYNEQFF; CDR3nt: TGCAGTGCTATAGTGACTAGCGGGAGGGCAAGCTACAATGAGCAGTTCTTC
v_gene: TRBV25-1; abundance: -; d_gene: TRBD1; j_gene: TRBJ1-3; CDR3aa: CASSELGTGGSGNTIYF; CDR3nt: TGTGCCAGCAGTGAATTAGGGACAGGGGGCTCGGGGAACACCATATATTTT
v_gene: TRBV11-2; abundance: -; d_gene: -; j_gene: TRBJ1-1; CDR3aa: CASSLVGWGVSMNTEAFF; CDR3nt: TGTGCCAGCAGCTTAGTCGGGTGGGGGGTCTCGATGAACACTGAAGCTTTCTTT
v_gene: TRBV19; abundance: -; d_gene: TRBD1; j_gene: TRBJ1-5; CDR3aa: CASRRDRDNQPQHF; CDR3nt: TGTGCCAGTAGACGGGACAGGGACAATCAGCCCCAGCATTTT
v_gene: TRBV27; abundance: -; d_gene: TRBD1; j_gene: TRBJ1-2; CDR3aa: CASSSRTGANYGYTF; CDR3nt: TGTGCCAGCAGTTCAAGGACAGGGGCTAACTATGGCTACACCTTC
v_gene: TRBV12-3/TRBV12-4; abundance: few; d_gene: TRBD2; j_gene: TRBJ2-1; CDR3aa: CASSLGTSGPHNEQFF; CDR3nt: TGTGCCAGCAGTCTAGGTACTAGCGGGCCCCACAATGAGCAGTTCTTC
v_gene: TRBV28; abundance: -; d_gene: TRBD1; j_gene: TRBJ2-2; CDR3aa: CASSLPGQGTGELFF; CDR3nt: TGTGCCAGCAGCCTACCGGGACAGGGGACCGGGGAGCTGTTTTTT
v_gene: TRBV20-1; abundance: few; d_gene: TRBD2; j_gene: TRBJ2-2; CDR3aa: CSARTSDSNTGELFF; CDR3nt: TGCAGTGCTAGGACTAGCGACTCGAACACCGGGGAGCTGTTTTTT